A single sample is the source of the 6 T cell receptor beta chains below, sequenced in a study of blood T cell repertoires in COVID-19. Profiling relied on immunoSEQ multiplex PCR, and the TCRdb table lists in-frame clones only, not all of them. Of roughly 190,000 clones listed, roughly 84% are singletons. The sequenced sample was peripheral blood. The receptor source for this set is a woman in her sixties or seventies with COVID-19, enrolled during active disease.

The chain links TRBV20-1 to TRBJ2-7; tentatively, D is TRBD2 (5 bases). CDR1 is DFQATT, CDR2 SNEGSKA, per germline (reference sequence). With 6 bases removed from V and 6 bases from J, the gap between germline ends came to 12 bases. This CDR3 contains 11 residues. Here the CDR3 DNA reads TGCAGTGCCACCAAAGGAGGCGAGCAGTACTTC. Translated: CSATKGGEQYF.

The V call is TRBV7-8, the J call TRBJ2-4; the D gene is possibly TRBD1 (5 bases). The CDR3 loop spans 12 amino acids. CDR1 is SGHVS, CDR2 FQNEAQ, per germline. V was shortened by 2 bases and J by 9 bases, with 8 bases between the two germline ends. In DNA form, the CDR3 reads TGTGCCAGCAGCTTAACTGACAGCATTCAGTACTTC. Translating it yields CASSLTDSIQYF. The full variable domain, in which reference TRBV7-8 and TRBJ2-4 provide the parts outside the CDR3, is GAGVSQSPRYKVAKRGQDVALRCDPISGHVSLFWYQQALGQGPEFLTYFQNEAQLDKSGLPSDRFFAERPEGSVSTLKIQRTQQEDSAVYLCASSLTDSIQYFGAGTRLSVL.

The count of this clone is one. CDR3 DNA sequence: TGTGCCAGCAGCTTCACCGGGACAGGGGTCTATAATTCACCCCTCCACTTT. Residues: CASSFTGTGVYNSPLHF. The chain recombines TRBV7-2 with TRBJ1-6; 10 nucleotides match TRBD1. This CDR3 spans 17 amino acids. Germline lookup yields CDR1 SGHTA and CDR2 FQGNSA. With V trimmed by 3 bases and J by 3 bases, 5 bases remained unmatched.

This sequence joins TRBV7-6 and TRBJ1-3; 7 nucleotides match TRBD1. Per the germline V gene, CDR1 is SGHVS and CDR2 is FNYEAQ. This CDR3 is 15 amino acids long. The ends lost 6 bases at V and 1 base at J; junction bases unmatched: 6. The DNA of the CDR3 is TGTGCCAGCAGTACGACAGGGAGGTCTGGAAACACCATATATTTT. This sequence encodes CASSTTGRSGNTIYF.

V and J are TRBV21-1 and TRBJ1-1; TRBD1, the D gene given by the table, was not confirmed from the DNA. TRBV21-1 is a listed pseudogene. The CDR3 consists of 13 residues. The CDR3 spells CASSKIGHTEAFF. The DNA of the CDR3 is TGTGCCAGCAGCAAAATTGGGCACACTGAAGCTTTCTTT.

This clone has a handful of counts. J is TRBJ1-2 and V is TRBV7-2; possible D gene TRBD1, 5 bases. The CDR3 extends over 14 amino acids. Looked up from germline, CDR1 is SGHTA and CDR2 is FQGNSA. The V gene lost 5 bases and the J gene lost 4 bases, with 14 bases spanning the gap. The CDR3 region is CASSPGWIGYGYTF. The CDR3 DNA reads as TGTGCCAGCAGCCCAGGGTGGATCGGCTATGGCTACACCTTC.